Presented here are 13 T cell receptor beta chains from one specimen sequenced in a study of control samples from healthy donors and cancer patients. Sequencing used immunoSEQ multiplex PCR; TCRdb keeps in-frame clones, though not all of them. This sample yields 64,000 or so clones, of which 92% are seen a single time; roughly 1.6% belongs to the top ten. Sample: PBMCs. The receptors were gathered from a man in his forties with colorectal cancer.

In regard to this clone: The junction differs from germline at one of its ends, possibly a read error. The genes are TRBV19 and TRBJ1-2; no clear D gene. The germline gives CDR1 LNHDA, CDR2 SQIVND (reference sequence). CDR3 length: 11 amino acids. The CDR3 DNA follows: TGTGCCAGTAGTCTTGAGGAGCGGGTTCTTTTC. It yields the protein CASSLEERVLF.

The V call is TRBV23-1, the J call TRBJ1-4; D is unresolved. TRBV23-1 is an ORF; its function is uncertain. V shed 4 bases and J shed 6 bases, with 18 bases lying between them. CDR3 length equals 16 residues. CDR3 region: CASSRARAEKHEKLFF. Here the CDR3 DNA reads TGCGCCAGCAGTCGGGCTAGGGCAGAAAAACATGAAAAACTGTTTTTT.

The CDR3 bases are TGTGCCAGCAGCCAGTACGGGACAGGCGATTCACCCCTCCACTTT. Its protein product is CASSQYGTGDSPLHF. The J gene is TRBJ1-6, the V gene TRBV3-1 (or the pseudogene TRBV3-2); 8 bases line up with TRBD1. CDR1 is LGHDT, CDR2 YNNKEL, per germline (reference sequence). The CDR3 sequence is 15 residues long. Trimming at V came to 3 bases and at J to 8 bases, leaving 6 bases not matched to a gene.

The rearrangement uses TRBV19 and TRBJ2-5, with D possibly matching TRBD1 (6 bases). The CDR3 is made up of 13 amino acids. The V end was cut by 4 bases, the J end by 4 bases, with 10 bases between. Per germline, CDR1 LNHDA and CDR2 SQIVND (reference sequence). CDR3 sequence (DNA): TGTGCCAGTAGTAATTTAGGGGGAGAGACCCAGTACTTC. The encoded protein is CASSNLGGETQYF.

CDR3 nucleotide sequence: TGCAGCGTTGACGCCGACAGGGGGCTTGGCTACACCTTC. It translates to CSVDADRGLGYTF. The V call is TRBV29-1, the J call TRBJ1-2; 10 nucleotides match TRBD1. The length of the CDR3 is 13 residues. V lost 3 bases, J lost 7 bases, and 5 bases stayed unmatched. Per germline, CDR1 SQVTM and CDR2 ANQGSEA.

This clone was picked up one time. This sequence joins TRBV29-1 and TRBJ1-2; 8 bases fit TRBD1. The V gene end was trimmed by 0 bases and the J gene end by 5 bases; junction bases not matched to a gene: 8. There are 15 residues in the CDR3. Per the germline V gene, CDR1 is SQVTM and CDR2 is ANQGSEA. The CDR3, as DNA: TGCAGCGTTGAAGATCCATGGACAGGGTCTTATGGCTACACCTTC. It encodes CSVEDPWTGSYGYTF.

The chain uses TRBV27 and TRBJ2-5; 9 positions agree with TRBD2. V dropped 6 bases and J dropped 4; count of bases not matched to a gene: 6. CDR3 length: 14 amino acids. Germline V gives CDR1 MNHEY, CDR2 SMNVEV (reference sequence). Written as DNA, the CDR3 is TGTGCCAGCAGGGGAGCGGGGGGCACAGAGACCCAGTACTTC. Translated, it gives CASRGAGGTETQYF.

J is TRBJ1-3 and V is TRBV7-2; D is unclear. The CDR3 contains 15 residues. Per the germline V gene, CDR1 is SGHTA and CDR2 is FQGNSA. V was clipped by 5 bases and J by 5 bases, with 16 bases between them. The CDR3 region is CASSAETTTRNTIYF. In DNA, the CDR3 is TGTGCCAGCAGCGCTGAGACTACAACTCGAAACACCATATATTTT.

This clone was recorded once. The genes are TRBV18 and TRBJ1-2, with D unresolved. The CDR3 is 14 residues long. Looked up from germline, CDR1 is KGHSH and CDR2 is LQKENI. With 6 bases removed from V and 0 bases from J, the gap between germline ends came to 11 bases. The CDR3, as DNA: TGTGCCAGCTCTTCGGGCCATTCTAACTATGGCTACACCTTC. This sequence encodes CASSSGHSNYGYTF.

The chain combines TRBV6-5 with TRBJ1-6, with 8 bases aligning to TRBD1. The V gene's germline CDR1 is MNHEY and CDR2 SVGAGI. Germline trimming cut 7 bases from V and 7 bases from J; bases unmatched to any gene: 9. This CDR3 region has 15 residues. CDR3 DNA: TGTGCCAGCACCCCAGGACAGGGTAGGAATTCACCCCTCCACTTT. Protein: CASTPGQGRNSPLHF.

The chain combines TRBV5-1 with TRBJ2-2; D perhaps matches TRBD1 (5 bases). Germline values: CDR1 SGHRS, CDR2 YFSETQ. Trimming pared 7 bases from V and 2 bases from J, leaving 18 bases between. This CDR3 is 16 amino acids long. This CDR3 reads CASRMNAGSNTGELFF. In nucleotides, the CDR3 is TGCGCCAGCCGGATGAATGCAGGGTCAAACACCGGGGAGCTGTTTTTT.

Comment on this clone: Other DNA sequences within the sample encode an identical CDR3. The rearrangement joins TRBV6-5 to TRBJ1-1, with a weak D call TRBD1 (5 bases). V was trimmed by 0 bases and J by 4 bases, leaving 15 bases between them. This CDR3 has 16 amino acids. Germline V lookup: CDR1 MNHEY, CDR2 SVGAGI. CDR3: CASSYSGRGLGTEAFF. CDR3 sequence (DNA): TGTGCCAGCAGTTACTCGGGGCGAGGGCTGGGCACTGAAGCTTTCTTT.

The chain employs TRBV5-1 and TRBJ2-1; D is unclear. The CDR3 extends over 13 amino acids. The germline CDR1 and CDR2 sequences are SGHRS and YFSETQ. V gave up 0 bases and J gave up 8 bases, with 9 bases separating them. CDR3 residues: CASSLAPNYEQFF. The DNA of the CDR3 is TGCGCCAGCAGCTTGGCCCCGAACTATGAGCAGTTCTTC.